This T cell receptor beta chain was profiled in a study of CD8 T cells in ankylosing spondylitis. Findings and caveats of the study: Ankylosing spondylitis blood appeared to carry a characteristic TCR beta motif of roughly eight highly homologous variants.

Notes on this clonotype: The antigen is not known.

The junction had 5 bases not matched to a gene; V was cut back by 4 bases and J by 10 bases. Germline loops: CDR1 MDHEN, CDR2 SYDVKM. The length of the CDR3 is 13 residues. By quantitative 5'-RACE with molecular barcodes, the TCR beta libraries were made. One entry per CDR3 protein results from TCRdb running MiXCR on the 5' RACE reads. This sample carries a few hundred thousand distinct CDR3 sequences, approximately 11% of them seen once, and the ten largest clones take less than 8%. This sequence originates from a male donor with ankylosing spondylitis or in good health (not recorded which). Sequencing was carried out using blood, either unsorted or a sorted T cell fraction (not recorded which). The chain employs TRBV28 and TRBJ1-1; 11 bases agree with TRBD1. The CDR3 reads CASSSGQGVVAFF. DNA of the CDR3: TGTGCCAGCAGTTCGGGACAGGGGGTCGTAGCTTTCTTT.